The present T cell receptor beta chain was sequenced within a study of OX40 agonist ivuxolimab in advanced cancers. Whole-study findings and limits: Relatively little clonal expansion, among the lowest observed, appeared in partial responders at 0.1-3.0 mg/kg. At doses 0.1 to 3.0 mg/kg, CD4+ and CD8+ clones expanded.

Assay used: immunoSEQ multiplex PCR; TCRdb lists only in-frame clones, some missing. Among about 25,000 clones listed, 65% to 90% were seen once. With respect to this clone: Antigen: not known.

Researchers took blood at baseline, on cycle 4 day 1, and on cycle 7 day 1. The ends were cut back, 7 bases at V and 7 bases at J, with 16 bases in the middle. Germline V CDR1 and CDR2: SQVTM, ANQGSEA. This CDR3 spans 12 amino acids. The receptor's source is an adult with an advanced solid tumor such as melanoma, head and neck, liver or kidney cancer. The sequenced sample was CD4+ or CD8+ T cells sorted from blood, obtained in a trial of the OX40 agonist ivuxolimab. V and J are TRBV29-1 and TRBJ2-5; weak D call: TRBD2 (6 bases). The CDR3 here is CSAETLEGTQYF. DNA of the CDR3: TGCAGCGCCGAAACCTTGGAGGGGACCCAGTACTTC.